This T cell receptor beta chain comes out of a study of blood T cells in healthy people across ages. As for this clonotype: The antigen is unknown.

Notes on the study in general: More naive CD4+ cells and higher diversity marked long-lived donors relative to aged donors.

Germline assignment: CDR1 DFQATT and CDR2 SNEGSKA (reference sequence). The CDR3 sequence is 15 residues long. Trimming took 0 bases from V and 2 from J, leaving 14 bases between them. The use of a sample-barcoded 5' primer and a J-beta primer mix characterized a second PCR of about 7 to 12 cycles. From the 5' RACE reads, TCRdb called clonotypes with MiXCR, one entry per CDR3 protein. The sample includes over 1.5 million distinct CDR3 sequences, 49% of them seen just once. The chain carries TRBV20-1 and TRBJ2-7; the D is unclear. Material for sequencing was blood. The origin of this receptor is a woman between 40 and 50 years old in good health. CDR3 bases: TGCAGTGCTAGAGATATGACCCGCTCCCCCTACGAGCAGTACTTC. Encoded protein: CSARDMTRSPYEQYF.